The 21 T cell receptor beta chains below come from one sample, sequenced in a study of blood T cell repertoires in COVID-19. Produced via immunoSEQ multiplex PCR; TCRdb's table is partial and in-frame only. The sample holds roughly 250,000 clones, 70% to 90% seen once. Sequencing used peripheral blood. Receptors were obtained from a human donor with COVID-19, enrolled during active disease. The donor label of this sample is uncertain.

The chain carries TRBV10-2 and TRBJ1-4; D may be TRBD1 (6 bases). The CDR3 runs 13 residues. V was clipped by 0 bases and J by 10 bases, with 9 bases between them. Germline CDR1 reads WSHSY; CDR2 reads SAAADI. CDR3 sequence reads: CASSESGGGKLFF. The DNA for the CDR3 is TGCGCCAGCAGTGAGTCTGGGGGCGGAAAACTGTTTTTT.

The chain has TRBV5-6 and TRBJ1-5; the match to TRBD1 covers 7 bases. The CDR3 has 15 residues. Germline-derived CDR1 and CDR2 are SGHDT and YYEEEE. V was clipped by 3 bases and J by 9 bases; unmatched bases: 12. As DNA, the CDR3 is TGTGCCAGCAGCTCCTTCGACAGGGAAGGAGGGCCCCAGCATTTT. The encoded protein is CASSSFDREGGPQHF.

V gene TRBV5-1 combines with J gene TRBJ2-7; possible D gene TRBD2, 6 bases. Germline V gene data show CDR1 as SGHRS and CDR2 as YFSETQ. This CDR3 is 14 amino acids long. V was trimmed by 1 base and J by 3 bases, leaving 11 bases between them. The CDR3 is CASSLTGDYYEQYF. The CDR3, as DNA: TGCGCCAGCAGCTTGACGGGAGACTACTACGAGCAGTACTTC.

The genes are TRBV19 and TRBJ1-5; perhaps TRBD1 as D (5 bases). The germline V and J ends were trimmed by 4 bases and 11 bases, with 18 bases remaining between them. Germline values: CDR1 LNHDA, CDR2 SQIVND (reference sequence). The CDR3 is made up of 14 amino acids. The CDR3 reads CASSTPQGRRAQHF. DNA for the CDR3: TGTGCCAGTAGTACCCCGCAAGGGCGCAGGGCCCAGCATTTT.

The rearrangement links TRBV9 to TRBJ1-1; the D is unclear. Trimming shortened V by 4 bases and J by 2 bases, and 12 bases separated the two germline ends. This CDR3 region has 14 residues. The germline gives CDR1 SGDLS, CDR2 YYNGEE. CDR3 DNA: TGTGCCAGCAGCCCTCGGGTCTTAAACACTGAAGCTTTCTTT. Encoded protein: CASSPRVLNTEAFF.

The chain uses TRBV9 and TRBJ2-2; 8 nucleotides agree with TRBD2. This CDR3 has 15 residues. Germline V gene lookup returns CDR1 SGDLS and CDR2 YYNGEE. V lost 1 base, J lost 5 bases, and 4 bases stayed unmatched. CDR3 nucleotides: TGTGCCAGCAGCGTACATAGCGGGACAACCGGGGAGCTGTTTTTT. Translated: CASSVHSGTTGELFF.

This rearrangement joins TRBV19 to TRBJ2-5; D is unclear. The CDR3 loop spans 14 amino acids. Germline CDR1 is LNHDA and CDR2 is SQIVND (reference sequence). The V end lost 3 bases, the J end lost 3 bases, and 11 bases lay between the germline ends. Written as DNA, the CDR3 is TGTGCCAGTAGTATTTCACTGTACGAAGAGACCCAGTACTTC. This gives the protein CASSISLYEETQYF.

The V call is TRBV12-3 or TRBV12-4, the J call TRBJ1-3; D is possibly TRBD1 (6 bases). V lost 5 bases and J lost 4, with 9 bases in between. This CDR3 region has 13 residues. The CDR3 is CASSRGQGNTIYF. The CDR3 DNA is TGTGCCAGCAGTCGCGGACAGGGAAACACCATATATTTT.

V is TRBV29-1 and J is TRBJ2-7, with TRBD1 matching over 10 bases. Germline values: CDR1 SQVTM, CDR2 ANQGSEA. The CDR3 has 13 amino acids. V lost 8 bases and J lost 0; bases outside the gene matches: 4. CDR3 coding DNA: TGCAGCACCCGACAGGGGGCCTCCTACGAGCAGTACTTC. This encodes CSTRQGASYEQYF.

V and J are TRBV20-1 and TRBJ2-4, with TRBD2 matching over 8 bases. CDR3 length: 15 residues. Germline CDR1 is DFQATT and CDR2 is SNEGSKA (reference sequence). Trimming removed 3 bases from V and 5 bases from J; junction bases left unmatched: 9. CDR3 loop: CSASLSRAGENIQYF. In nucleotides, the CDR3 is TGCAGTGCTAGTTTGTCTAGAGCGGGGGAAAACATTCAGTACTTC.

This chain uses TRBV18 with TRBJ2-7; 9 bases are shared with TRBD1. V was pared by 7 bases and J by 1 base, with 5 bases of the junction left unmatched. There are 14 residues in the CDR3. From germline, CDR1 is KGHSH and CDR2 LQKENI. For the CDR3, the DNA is TGTGCCAGCTTCGAGGGACAGGGTTCCTACGAGCAGTACTTC. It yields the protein CASFEGQGSYEQYF.

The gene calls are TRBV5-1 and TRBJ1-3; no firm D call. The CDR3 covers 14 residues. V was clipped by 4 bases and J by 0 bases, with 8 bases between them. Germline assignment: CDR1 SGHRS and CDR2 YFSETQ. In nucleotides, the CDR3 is TGCGCCAGCAGCCGAGACAACTCTGGAAACACCATATATTTT. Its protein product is CASSRDNSGNTIYF.

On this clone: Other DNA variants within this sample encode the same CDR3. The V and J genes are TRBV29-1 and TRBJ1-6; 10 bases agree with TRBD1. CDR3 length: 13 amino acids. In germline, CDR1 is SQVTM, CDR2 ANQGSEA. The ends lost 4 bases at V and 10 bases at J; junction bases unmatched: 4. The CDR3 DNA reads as TGCAGCGTTGGACAGGGGGCACGGTCACCCCTCCACTTT. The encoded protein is CSVGQGARSPLHF.

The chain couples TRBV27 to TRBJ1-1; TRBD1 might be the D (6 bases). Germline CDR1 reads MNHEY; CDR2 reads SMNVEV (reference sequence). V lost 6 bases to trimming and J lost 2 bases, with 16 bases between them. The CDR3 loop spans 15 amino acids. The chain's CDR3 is CASRGSWGLNTEAFF. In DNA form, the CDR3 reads TGTGCCAGCAGGGGGAGTTGGGGGCTAAACACTGAAGCTTTCTTT.

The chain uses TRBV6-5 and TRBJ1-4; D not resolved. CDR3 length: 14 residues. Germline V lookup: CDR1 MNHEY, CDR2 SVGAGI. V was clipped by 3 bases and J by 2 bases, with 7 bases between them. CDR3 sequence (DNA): TGTGCCAGCAGTTATCAGTTTACTAATGAAAAACTGTTTTTT. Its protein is CASSYQFTNEKLFF.

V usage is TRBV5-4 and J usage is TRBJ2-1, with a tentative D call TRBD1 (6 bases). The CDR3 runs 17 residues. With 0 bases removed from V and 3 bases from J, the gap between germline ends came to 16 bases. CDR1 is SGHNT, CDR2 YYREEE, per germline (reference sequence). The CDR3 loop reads CASSLGSRGGGYNEQFF. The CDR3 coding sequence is TGTGCCAGCAGCTTGGGCTCCAGGGGCGGAGGCTACAATGAGCAGTTCTTC.

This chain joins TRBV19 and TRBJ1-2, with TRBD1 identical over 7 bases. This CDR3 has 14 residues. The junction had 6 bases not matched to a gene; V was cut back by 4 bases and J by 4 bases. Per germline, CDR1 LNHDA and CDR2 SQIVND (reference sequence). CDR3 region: CASSKGGTVYGYTF. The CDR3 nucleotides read TGTGCCAGTAGTAAGGGCGGGACAGTCTATGGCTACACCTTC. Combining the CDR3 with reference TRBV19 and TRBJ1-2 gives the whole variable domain DGGITQSPKYLFRKEGQNVTLSCEQNLNHDAMYWYRQDPGQGLRLIYYSQIVNDFQKGDIAEGYSVSREKKESFPLTVTSAQKNPTAFYLCASSKGGTVYGYTFGSGTRLTVV.

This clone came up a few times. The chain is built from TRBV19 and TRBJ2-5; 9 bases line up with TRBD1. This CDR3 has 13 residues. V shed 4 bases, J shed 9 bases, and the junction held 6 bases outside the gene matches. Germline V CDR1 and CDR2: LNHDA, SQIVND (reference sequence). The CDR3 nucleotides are TGTGCCAGTAGTAGGGACAGGGACGTGGCCCAGTACTTC. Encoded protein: CASSRDRDVAQYF.

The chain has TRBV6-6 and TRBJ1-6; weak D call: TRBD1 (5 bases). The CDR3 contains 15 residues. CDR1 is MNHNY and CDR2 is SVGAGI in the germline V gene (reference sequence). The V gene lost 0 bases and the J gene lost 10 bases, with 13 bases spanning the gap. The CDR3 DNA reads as TGTGCCAGCAGTTACTCGGGGGAGGGTAACTCACCCCTCCACTTT. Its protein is CASSYSGEGNSPLHF.

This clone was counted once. In DNA form, the CDR3 reads TGTGCCAGCACCGAGGGGACAGGGGCCGCTGAAGCTTTCTTT. Protein: CASTEGTGAAEAFF. The genes are TRBV2 and TRBJ1-1, with 10 positions matching TRBD1. From germline, CDR1 is SNHLY and CDR2 FYNNEI. V dropped 7 bases and J dropped 6; count of bases not matched to a gene: 8. CDR3 length: 14 amino acids.

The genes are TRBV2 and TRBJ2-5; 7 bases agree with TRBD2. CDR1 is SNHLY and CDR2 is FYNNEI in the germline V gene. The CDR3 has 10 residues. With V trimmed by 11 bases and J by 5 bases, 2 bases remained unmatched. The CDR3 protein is CALGGETQYF. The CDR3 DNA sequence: TGTGCCCTGGGGGGGGAGACCCAGTACTTC.